The entry that follows covers one T cell receptor (beta chain) sequence. Its antigen is currently unknown. This sample stems from a study of a mutant IDH1 vaccine in newly diagnosed glioma. Indicated time point: week 35, safety follow-up. With topical imiquimod, each dose of the vaccine consisted of 300 ug of mutant IDH1 20-mer peptide. Libraries were prepared by immunoSEQ multiplex PCR; TCRdb keeps only in-frame clonotypes and omits some of them. The sample consists of 50,000 to 70,000 clones, about nine tenths of them appearing once. Germline V gives CDR1 SSHAT, CDR2 FNYEAQ (reference sequence). J gave up 4 bases and V 8 bases, and 6 bases lay outside the gene matches. This CDR3 comprises 13 residues.

This chain connects TRBV7-7 to TRBJ2-5; the match to TRBD2 covers 8 bases. The receptor was isolated from a man aged 35-49 years with glioma. Sequenced here: PBMCs, sampled from a glioma patient whose treatment included an IDH1 peptide vaccine. The DNA of the CDR3 is TGTGCCAGCGGTCCGGGGGGGGTAGAGACCCAGTACTTC. This sequence encodes CASGPGGVETQYF.